This is a list of T cell receptor beta chains from one sample in a study of shared clonotypes between healthy human individuals. The protocol was immunoSEQ multiplex PCR, while the TCRdb copy is restricted to in-frame clones and leaves out a portion. The data show 470,000 or so clones, 60% to 80% seen once. Sequencing was done on a sample of PBMCs. The receptor set was obtained from a woman between 35 and 50 years old in good health. Some clones in this sample may be carry-over from other donors' samples. Both conserved end residues are trimmed from each CDR3.

j_call v_call cdr3_aa
TRBJ2-1 TRBV2 ASREREVYNEQF
TRBJ2-7 TRBV12-2 ASRPRTGGSYEQY
TRBJ2-1 TRBV7-2 ASSPRVAGRNEQF
TRBJ2-7 TRBV6-1 ASSGNRFVYEQY
TRBJ2-1 TRBV11-2 ASSLDRGGRGYNEQF
TRBJ2-7 TRBV28 ACRDLTYEQY
TRBJ2-7 TRBV28 ASSGGLANSYEQY
TRBJ1-1 TRBV7-9 ASSLLGDEAF
TRBJ2-3 TRBV5-1 ASSLATGGTYTQY
TRBJ2-3 TRBV7-3 ASSASYSTDTQY
TRBJ1-4 TRBV7-6 ASSAQGWEKLF
TRBJ1-1 TRBV7-9 ASSFWGTEAF
TRBJ2-7 TRBV20-1 ASLSSYEQY
. TRBV11-1 ASSFQTGTRNEQY
TRBJ1-4 TRBV30 AWSVRPPGEKLF
TRBJ2-3 TRBV11-2 ASSSRKQGTDTQY
TRBJ2-1 TRBV29-1 SVEHPTSSYNEQF
TRBJ2-2 TRBV4-3 ASSHNTGTGATELF
TRBJ1-1 TRBV9 ASSTTGTGNTEAF
TRBJ2-3 TRBV28 ASSFPSGSADTQY
TRBJ2-3 TRBV19 ASSLGVAGAWDTQY
TRBJ2-6 TRBV28 ASSSLTPPSGANVLT
TRBJ2-1 TRBV9 ASSSGVAAYNEQF
TRBJ2-5 TRBV5-1 ASSLTGEETQY